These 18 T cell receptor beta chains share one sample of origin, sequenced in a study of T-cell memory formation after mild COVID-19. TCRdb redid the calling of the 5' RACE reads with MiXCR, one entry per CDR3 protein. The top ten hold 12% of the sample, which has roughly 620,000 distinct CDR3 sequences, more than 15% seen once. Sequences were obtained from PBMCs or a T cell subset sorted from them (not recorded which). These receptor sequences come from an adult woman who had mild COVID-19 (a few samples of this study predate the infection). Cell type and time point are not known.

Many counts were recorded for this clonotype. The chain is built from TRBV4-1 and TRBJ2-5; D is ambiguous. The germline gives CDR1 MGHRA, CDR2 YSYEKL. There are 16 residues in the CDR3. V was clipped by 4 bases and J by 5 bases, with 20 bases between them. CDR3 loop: CASSPYPSEVGETQYF. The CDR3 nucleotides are TGCGCCAGCAGCCCCTACCCTAGTGAAGTCGGGGAGACCCAGTACTTC.

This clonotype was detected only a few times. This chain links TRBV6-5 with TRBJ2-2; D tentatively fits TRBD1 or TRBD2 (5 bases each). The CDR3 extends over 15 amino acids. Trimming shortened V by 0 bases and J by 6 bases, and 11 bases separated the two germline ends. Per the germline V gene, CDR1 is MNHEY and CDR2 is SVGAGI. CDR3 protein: CASSYSSGAPGELFF. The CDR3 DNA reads TGTGCCAGCAGTTACTCTTCCGGGGCCCCCGGGGAGCTGTTTTTT.

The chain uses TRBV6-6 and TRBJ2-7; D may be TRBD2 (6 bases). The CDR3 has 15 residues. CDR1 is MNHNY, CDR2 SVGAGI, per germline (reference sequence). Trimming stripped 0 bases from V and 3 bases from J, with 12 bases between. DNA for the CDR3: TGTGCCAGCAGTTACTCGCGGGACGGGGGCTACGAGCAGTACTTC. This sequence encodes CASSYSRDGGYEQYF.

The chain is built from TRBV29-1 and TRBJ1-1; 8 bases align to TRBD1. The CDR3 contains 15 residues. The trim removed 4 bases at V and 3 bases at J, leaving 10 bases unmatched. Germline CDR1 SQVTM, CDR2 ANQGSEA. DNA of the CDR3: TGCAGCGTTGGAGGGGAGGACAGGGCGGACACTGAAGCTTTCTTT. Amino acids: CSVGGEDRADTEAFF.

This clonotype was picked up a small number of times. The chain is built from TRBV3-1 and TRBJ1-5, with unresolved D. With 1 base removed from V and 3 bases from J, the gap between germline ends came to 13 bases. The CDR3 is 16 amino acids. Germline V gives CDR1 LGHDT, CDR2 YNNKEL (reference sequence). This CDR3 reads CASSQGSVRNNQPQHF. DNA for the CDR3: TGTGCCAGCAGCCAAGGTTCGGTACGGAACAATCAGCCCCAGCATTTT. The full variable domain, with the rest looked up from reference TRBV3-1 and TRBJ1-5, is DTAVSQTPKYLVTQMGNDKSIKCEQNLGHDTMYWYKQDSKKFLKIMFSYNNKELIINETVPNRFSPKSPDKAHLNLHINSLELGDSAVYFCASSQGSVRNNQPQHFGDGTRLSIL.

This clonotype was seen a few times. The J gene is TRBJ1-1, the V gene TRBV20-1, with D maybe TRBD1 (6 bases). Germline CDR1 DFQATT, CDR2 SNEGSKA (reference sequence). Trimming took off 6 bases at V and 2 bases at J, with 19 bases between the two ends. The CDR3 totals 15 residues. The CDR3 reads CSAPRGGLTNTEAFF. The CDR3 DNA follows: TGCAGTGCGCCTCGAGGGGGATTAACCAACACTGAAGCTTTCTTT.

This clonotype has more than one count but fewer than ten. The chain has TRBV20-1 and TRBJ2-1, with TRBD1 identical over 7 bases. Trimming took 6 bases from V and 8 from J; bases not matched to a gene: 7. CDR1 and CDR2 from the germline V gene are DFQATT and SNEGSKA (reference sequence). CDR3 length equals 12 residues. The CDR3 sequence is CSAHQQGHEQFF. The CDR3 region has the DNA TGCAGTGCCCATCAACAGGGGCATGAGCAGTTCTTC.

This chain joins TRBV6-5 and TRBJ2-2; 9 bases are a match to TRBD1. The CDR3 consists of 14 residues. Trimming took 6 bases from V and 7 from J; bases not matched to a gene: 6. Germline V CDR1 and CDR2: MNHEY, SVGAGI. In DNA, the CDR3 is TGTGCCAGCAGGGGGACAGGGTGGAGCGGGGAGCTGTTTTTT. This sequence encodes CASRGTGWSGELFF.

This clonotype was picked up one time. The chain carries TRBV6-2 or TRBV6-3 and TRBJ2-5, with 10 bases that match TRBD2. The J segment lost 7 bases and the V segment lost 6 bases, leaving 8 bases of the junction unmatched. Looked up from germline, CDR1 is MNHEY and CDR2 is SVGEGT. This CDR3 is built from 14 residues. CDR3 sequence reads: CASRRTSGGGTQYF. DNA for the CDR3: TGTGCCAGCAGGCGGACTAGCGGCGGGGGGACCCAGTACTTC.

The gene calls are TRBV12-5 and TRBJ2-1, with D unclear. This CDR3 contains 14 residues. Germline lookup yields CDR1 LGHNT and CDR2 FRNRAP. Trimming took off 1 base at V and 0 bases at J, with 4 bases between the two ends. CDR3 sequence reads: CASGLASSYNEQFF. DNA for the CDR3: TGTGCTAGTGGTTTGGCCAGCTCCTACAATGAGCAGTTCTTC.

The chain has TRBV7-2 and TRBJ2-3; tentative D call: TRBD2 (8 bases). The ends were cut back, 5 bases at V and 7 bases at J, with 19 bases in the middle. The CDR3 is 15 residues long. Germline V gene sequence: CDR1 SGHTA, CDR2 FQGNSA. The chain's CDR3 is CASSPGGGRGNTQYF. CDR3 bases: TGTGCCAGCAGCCCCGGGGGGGGCAGGGGGAATACGCAGTATTTT.

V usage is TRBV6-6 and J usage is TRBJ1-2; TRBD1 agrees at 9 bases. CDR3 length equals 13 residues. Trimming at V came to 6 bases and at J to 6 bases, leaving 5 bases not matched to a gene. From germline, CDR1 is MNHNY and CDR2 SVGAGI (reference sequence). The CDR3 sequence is CASRLQGADGYTF. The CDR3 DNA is TGTGCCAGCAGGTTACAGGGGGCGGATGGCTACACCTTC.

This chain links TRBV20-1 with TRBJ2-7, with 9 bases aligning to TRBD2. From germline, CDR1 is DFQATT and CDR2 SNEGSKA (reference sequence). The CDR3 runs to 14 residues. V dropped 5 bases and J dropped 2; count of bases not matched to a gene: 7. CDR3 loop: CSAPSGRKPYEQYF. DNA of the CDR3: TGCAGTGCTCCCAGCGGGAGGAAGCCCTACGAGCAGTACTTC.

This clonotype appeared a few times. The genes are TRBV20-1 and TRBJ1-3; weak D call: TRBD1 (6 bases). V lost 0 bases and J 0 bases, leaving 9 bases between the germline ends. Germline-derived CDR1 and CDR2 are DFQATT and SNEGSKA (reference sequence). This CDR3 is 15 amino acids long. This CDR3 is CSARDGQNSGNTIYF. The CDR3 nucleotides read TGCAGTGCTAGAGACGGACAGAACTCTGGAAACACCATATATTTT.

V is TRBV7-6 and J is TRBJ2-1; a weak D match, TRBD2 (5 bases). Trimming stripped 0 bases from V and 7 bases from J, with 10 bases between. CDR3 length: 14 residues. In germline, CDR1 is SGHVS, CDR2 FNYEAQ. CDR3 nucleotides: TGTGCCAGCAGCTTAGCGGAGTGGAGGAATGAGCAGTTCTTC. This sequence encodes CASSLAEWRNEQFF.

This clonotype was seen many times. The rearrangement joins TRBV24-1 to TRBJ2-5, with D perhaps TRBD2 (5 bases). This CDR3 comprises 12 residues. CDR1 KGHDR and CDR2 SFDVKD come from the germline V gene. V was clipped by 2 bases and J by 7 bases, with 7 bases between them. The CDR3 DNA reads TGTGCCACCAGTGATTGGGCGGGGACCCAGTACTTC. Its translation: CATSDWAGTQYF.

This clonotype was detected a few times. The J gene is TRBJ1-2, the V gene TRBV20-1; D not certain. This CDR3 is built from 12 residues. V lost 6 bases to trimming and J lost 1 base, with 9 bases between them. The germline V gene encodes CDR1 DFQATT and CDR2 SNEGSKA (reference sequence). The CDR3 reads CSAVGVNYGYTF. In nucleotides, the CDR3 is TGCAGTGCGGTCGGGGTTAACTATGGCTACACCTTC.

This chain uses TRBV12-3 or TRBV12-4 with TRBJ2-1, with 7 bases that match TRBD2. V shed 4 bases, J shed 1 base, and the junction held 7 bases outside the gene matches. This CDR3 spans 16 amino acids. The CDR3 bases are TGTGCCAGCAGTTCAAGCGGGGCCCCATCCTACAATGAGCAGTTCTTC. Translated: CASSSSGAPSYNEQFF.